These T cell receptor beta chains were read from a single sample in a study of blood T cell repertoires in COVID-19. The protocol was immunoSEQ multiplex PCR, while the TCRdb copy is restricted to in-frame clones and leaves out a portion. Found here are fewer than 150,000 clones, about three quarters of them singletons; the top ten hold roughly 6.2%. The source material was peripheral blood. The receptors derive from a man aged 70 or older with acute or convalescent COVID-19. CDR3s include the opening cysteine and the closing phenylalanine or tryptophan. A D gene is named only where the DNA matches it firmly. Not every row has a clone size; where given, it reads once, few, many or a size class.

clone_size j_call v_call cdr3_length d_call cdr3_nt cdr3_aa
NA TRBJ1-4 TRBV5-5 16 TRBD1 TGTGCCAGCAGCTTGGCGGCAGGGGGATGGGGCGAAAAACTGTTTTTT CASSLAAGGWGEKLFF
NA TRBJ2-3 TRBV28 15 NA TGTGCCAGCAGCCCCACTTTAGCTGGCACAGATACGCAGTATTTT CASSPTLAGTDTQYF
few TRBJ2-7 TRBV6-6 14 TRBD2 TGTGCCAGCACGTTCGGGGGGAATTCCTACGAGCAGTACTTC CASTFGGNSYEQYF
NA TRBJ1-6 TRBV28 15 TRBD1 TGTGCCAGCAGCCCGGGACAGGGTTATAATTCACCCCTCCACTTT CASSPGQGYNSPLHF
NA TRBJ2-7 TRBV23-1 15 TRBD2 TGCGCCAGCAGCTGCCCCTCCCTAGCGGTCTACGAGCAGTACTTC CASSCPSLAVYEQYF
NA TRBJ2-7 TRBV2 13 TRBD2 TGTGCCTCGGCGGGGGGGCTGGTATACGAGCAGTACTTC CASAGGLVYEQYF
NA TRBJ2-2 TRBV14 19 TRBD2 TGTGCCAGCAGCCAAGCCTCCAATCGTGCGGGGGGTCCCGCCGGGGAGCTGTTTTTT CASSQASNRAGGPAGELFF
NA TRBJ2-6 TRBV9 17 NA TGTGCCAGCAGCGTAGGGCGCCAGGCCTCTGGGGCCAACGTCCTGACTTTC CASSVGRQASGANVLTF
NA TRBJ2-2 TRBV5-3 17 NA TGTGCCAGAAGCCAAGAAGTGGGGGCTGCCATTATCTGGGAGCTGTTTTTT CARSQEVGAAIIWELFF
NA TRBJ2-2 TRBV19 16 TRBD2 TGTGCCAGTAGTAGTAGCGGGAGGGCGGGCACCGGGGAGCTGTTTTTT CASSSSGRAGTGELFF
NA TRBJ2-1 TRBV14 18 TRBD2 TGTGCCAGCAGCCAACGGTCGGGAGCTGGGCGGGGGTACAATGAGCAGTTCTTC CASSQRSGAGRGYNEQFF
NA TRBJ2-1 TRBV7-6 16 TRBD2 TGTGCCAGCAGCTTAGTAGCGGGAGACGGCGGCAATGAGCAGTTCTTC CASSLVAGDGGNEQFF
NA TRBJ2-1 TRBV14 17 NA TGTGCCAGCAGCCAATGGGCGGGCAGGAGCTCCTACAATGAGCAGTTCTTC CASSQWAGRSSYNEQFF
NA TRBJ2-1 TRBV7-2 14 TRBD1 TGTGCCAGCAGCTTGCAGACAGGGCAGAATGAGCAGTTCTTC CASSLQTGQNEQFF
few TRBJ1-4 TRBV30 12 NA TGTGCCAGATCGACAAATAATGAAAAACTGTTTTTT CARSTNNEKLFF
NA TRBJ2-2 TRBV9 15 TRBD1 TGTGCCAGCAGCGGGACAGGGGGCGCGGGCGGGGAGCTGTTTTTT CASSGTGGAGGELFF
NA TRBJ2-3 TRBV6-6 16 NA TGTGCCAGCAGTTACTCATTAGGAGGGGACACAGATACGCAGTATTTT CASSYSLGGDTDTQYF
NA TRBJ1-2 TRBV10-3 16 TRBD1 TGTGCCATCAGTGACGGGACAGCGACAGCTAACTATGGCTACACCTTC CAISDGTATANYGYTF
NA TRBJ2-1 TRBV7-9 13 NA TGTGCCAGCAGCTCCGGGAGCCACAATGAGCAGTTCTTC CASSSGSHNEQFF
NA TRBJ2-2 TRBV7-8 21 NA TGTGCCAGCAGCCGAGGGGCTAGCCTGGCAGGTCCGTTCGCGAACACCGGGGAGCTGTTTTTT CASSRGASLAGPFANTGELFF
NA TRBJ1-5 TRBV27 15 NA TGTGCCAGCAGTTTGCGACACCCTAGCAATCAGCCCCAGCATTTT CASSLRHPSNQPQHF
NA TRBJ1-2 TRBV30 13 NA TGTGCCTGGAGGGGGGACTTGCACTATGGCTACACCTTC CAWRGDLHYGYTF
NA TRBJ1-3 TRBV9 13 NA TGTGCCAGCAGCGCCGGACAAGGAAACACCATATATTTT CASSAGQGNTIYF
few TRBJ1-5 TRBV4-2 15 NA TGTGCCAGCAGCCAAGATTTCTTTCAGATCACCCCCCAGCATTTT CASSQDFFQITPQHF
NA TRBJ2-2 TRBV4-2 15 NA TGTGCCAGCAGCCATGTGGGAGGGAACACCGGGGAGCTGTTTTTT CASSHVGGNTGELFF
NA TRBJ2-7 TRBV7-2 13 NA TGTGCCAGCGGTCGGACTCAGAGCTCCGAGCAGTACTTC CASGRTQSSEQYF
NA TRBJ2-5 TRBV5-8 18 NA TGTGCCAGCAGTCGCGGTGGTTCGGCGACGAACGGAGAAGAGACCCAGTACTTC CASSRGGSATNGEETQYF
NA TRBJ1-1 TRBV28 15 TRBD1 TGTGCCAGCAGTAAATCGGGACAGGGGAACACTGAAGCTTTCTTT CASSKSGQGNTEAFF
once TRBJ1-2 TRBV29-1 12 TRBD1 TGCAGCGTCGGACAGGGGGGGTATGGCTACACCTTC CSVGQGGYGYTF
NA TRBJ1-6 TRBV7-9 16 TRBD1 TGTGCCAGCAGCTTAACCTCCGGACAGGGGAATTCACCCCTCCACTTT CASSLTSGQGNSPLHF
once TRBJ2-7 TRBV28 14 NA TGTGCCAGCAGTCCAACCCGGGGGATCCACGAGCAGTACTTC CASSPTRGIHEQYF
once TRBJ1-1 TRBV5-1 13 NA TGCGCCAGCAGCCTAGGGGGTCGGACTGAAGCTTTCTTT CASSLGGRTEAFF
NA TRBJ2-6 TRBV6-6 16 NA TGTGCCAGCAGACCGGACAGTTATTCTGGGGCCAACGTCCTGACTTTC CASRPDSYSGANVLTF
NA TRBJ2-1 TRBV15 15 TRBD1 TGTGCCACCAGCGTACAGGGGAGCTCCTACAATGAGCAGTTCTTC CATSVQGSSYNEQFF
few TRBJ2-7 TRBV4-2 16 TRBD2 TGTGCCAGCAGCCAAGAAGTTAGCGGGAGCTCCAACGAGCAGTACTTC CASSQEVSGSSNEQYF
NA TRBJ2-1 TRBV4-2 17 TRBD2 TGTGCCAGCAGCCAGCGTTTAGCGGGAGGGCTTGGGGATGAGCAGTTCTTC CASSQRLAGGLGDEQFF
NA TRBJ1-2 TRBV11-2 16 NA TGTGCCAGCAGCTTAGAGTGGGGCCAAGAACCCTATGGCTACACCTTC CASSLEWGQEPYGYTF
NA TRBJ2-3 TRBV19 12 TRBD1 TGTGCCAGTAGTCTACAGGGGAGTACGCAGTATTTT CASSLQGSTQYF
NA TRBJ1-1 TRBV29-1 11 TRBD1 TGCAGCGTTGTGGGACAGATTGAAGCTTTCTTT CSVVGQIEAFF
NA TRBJ2-3 TRBV15 15 TRBD2 TGTGCCACCAGGGCTCGTATAGGCGGGAGAGATACGCAGTATTTT CATRARIGGRDTQYF
NA TRBJ1-1 TRBV10-3 14 NA TGTGCCATCAGCGGGGCAGGGGATCGGACTGAAGCTTTCTTT CAISGAGDRTEAFF
NA TRBJ1-5 TRBV19 13 NA TGTGCCAGTAGTATACGGGAGAATCAGCCCCAGCATTTT CASSIRENQPQHF
NA TRBJ2-2 TRBV3-1/TRBV3-2 15 TRBD2 TGTGCCAGCAGCCACGGCGGGGGGTTCACCGGGGAGCTGTTTTTT CASSHGGGFTGELFF
NA TRBJ1-1 TRBV9 13 NA TGTGCCAGCAACCCAGCAGGGAGGACTGAAGCTTTCTTT CASNPAGRTEAFF
NA TRBJ2-7 TRBV6-5 13 NA TGTGCCAGCAGTTACCGTAGCTCCTACGAGCAGTACTTC CASSYRSSYEQYF
NA TRBJ1-2 TRBV7-9 11 NA TGTGCCAGCAGCTCCGGCGGGGGCTACACCTTC CASSSGGGYTF
NA TRBJ2-7 TRBV19 14 NA TGTGCCAGTAGTATTACCGGGGTGTCCTACGAGCAGTACTTC CASSITGVSYEQYF
NA TRBJ1-5 TRBV18 13 NA TGTGCCAGCTCATCTCCGTCGGGTCAGCCCCAGCATTTT CASSSPSGQPQHF
few TRBJ1-1 TRBV4-3 13 NA TGCGCCAGCAGCCAAGATCAGGGCACTGAAGCTTTCTTT CASSQDQGTEAFF
NA TRBJ1-2 TRBV3-1/TRBV3-2 14 NA TGTGCCAGCAGCCAACAGGGCCGCGACTATGGCTACACCTTC CASSQQGRDYGYTF
NA TRBJ1-3 TRBV6-5 14 NA TGTGCCAGCAGTAGGGCAGGGTTGCGAAACACCATATATTTT CASSRAGLRNTIYF
NA TRBJ2-7 TRBV28 14 TRBD2 TGTGCCAGCAGCCCGGTAGCGGGAGCCCACGAGCAGTACTTC CASSPVAGAHEQYF